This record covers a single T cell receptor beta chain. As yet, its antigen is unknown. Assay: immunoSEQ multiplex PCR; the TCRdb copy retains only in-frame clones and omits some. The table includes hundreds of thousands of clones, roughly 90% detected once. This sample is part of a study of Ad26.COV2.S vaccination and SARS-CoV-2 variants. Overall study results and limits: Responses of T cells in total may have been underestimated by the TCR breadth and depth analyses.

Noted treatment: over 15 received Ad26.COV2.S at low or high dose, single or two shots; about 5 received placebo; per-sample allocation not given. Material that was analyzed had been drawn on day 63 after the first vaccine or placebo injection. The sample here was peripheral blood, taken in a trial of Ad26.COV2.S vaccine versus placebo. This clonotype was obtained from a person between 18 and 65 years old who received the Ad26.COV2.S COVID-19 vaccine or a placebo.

CDR3 DNA sequence: TGTGCCAGCAGCACGAAAAGTAGGGGGTTAGACGTTATTTATGGCTACACCTTC. Translating gives CASSTKSRGLDVIYGYTF. The rearrangement joins TRBV21-1 to TRBJ1-2; no check of the table's D call, TRBD1, against the DNA was made. TRBV21-1 represents a pseudogene. The CDR3 is 18 residues long.